This is a list of T cell receptor beta chains from one sample in a study of CD8 T cells in ankylosing spondylitis. TCRdb re-analysed the 5' RACE reads in MiXCR, keeping a single row per CDR3 protein. In the table there are approximately 220,000 distinct CDR3 sequences, about 26% of which are singletons. The sequenced sample was blood, either unsorted or a sorted T cell fraction (not recorded which). The receptors here all came from a male donor with ankylosing spondylitis or in good health (not recorded which). Each CDR3 is given with its conserved first and last residue.

J gene: TRBJ1-5
V gene: TRBV6-1
CDR3 protein: CASRRGTYQPQHF

J gene: TRBJ1-1
V gene: TRBV18
CDR3 protein: CASSPQSFGTGDVGEAFF

J gene: TRBJ2-7
V gene: TRBV20-1
CDR3 protein: CSASRLAGGSREQYF

J gene: TRBJ2-6
V gene: TRBV5-1
CDR3 protein: CASSPDTSGANVLTF

J gene: TRBJ2-3
V gene: TRBV20-1
CDR3 protein: CSARPGTNTDTQYF

J gene: TRBJ2-1
V gene: TRBV5-1
CDR3 protein: CASSVQGYNEQFF

J gene: TRBJ2-7
V gene: TRBV5-1
CDR3 protein: CASSLDPAYEQYF

J gene: TRBJ2-1
V gene: TRBV6-1
CDR3 protein: CASRRQDYNEQFF

J gene: TRBJ2-1
V gene: TRBV5-1
CDR3 protein: CASSDLLDLQFF

J gene: TRBJ2-7
V gene: TRBV15
CDR3 protein: CATSRAPGTGVSYEQYF

J gene: TRBJ1-2
V gene: TRBV5-1
CDR3 protein: CASADGPDYYGYTF

J gene: TRBJ2-1
V gene: TRBV20-1
CDR3 protein: CSARGARQFF

J gene: TRBJ1-6
V gene: TRBV7-9
CDR3 protein: CASSPDISSYNSPLHF

J gene: TRBJ2-1
V gene: TRBV20-1
CDR3 protein: CSAEPGDNEQFF

J gene: TRBJ2-6
V gene: TRBV20-1
CDR3 protein: CSARTGSTGANVLTF

J gene: TRBJ1-1
V gene: TRBV28
CDR3 protein: CASSFGKNTEAFF

J gene: TRBJ2-4
V gene: TRBV20-1
CDR3 protein: CSARDPFLDAKNIQYF

J gene: TRBJ2-7
V gene: TRBV7-7
CDR3 protein: CASSSGLGGEQYF

J gene: TRBJ2-3
V gene: TRBV24-1
CDR3 protein: CATSDPQRQGTDTQYF

J gene: TRBJ2-7
V gene: TRBV12-3/TRBV12-4
CDR3 protein: CASRTGIYEQYF

J gene: TRBJ2-5
V gene: TRBV5-5
CDR3 protein: CASSLPGEETQYF

J gene: TRBJ2-3
V gene: TRBV5-1
CDR3 protein: CASSPGGDTQYF

J gene: TRBJ2-5
V gene: TRBV29-1
CDR3 protein: CSVASGSETQYF

J gene: TRBJ2-6
V gene: TRBV29-1
CDR3 protein: CSADTSSGANVLTF